This T cell receptor beta chain emerged from a study of CD4 and CD8 cells across lung adenocarcinoma regions. This clonotype was detected only a few times. TCRdb re-called the PCR reads with MiXCR, one entry per CDR3 protein. Here the sample spans 3,000 or so distinct CDR3 sequences, 65% being singletons. Trimming took 4 bases from V and 0 from J; bases not matched to a gene: 6. The CDR3 spans 16 residues. CDR1 is MNHNS, CDR2 SASEGT, per germline. This chain links TRBV6-1 with TRBJ2-1, with 7 bases that match TRBD2. The specimen sequenced was CD4+ T cells from the margin of a lung tumor. This clonotype was obtained from a male donor with lung adenocarcinoma. The CD4 and CD8 labels of this study may be unreliable. CDR3 residues: CASSATSGTSYNEQFF. CDR3 coding DNA: TGTGCCAGCAGTGCAACGAGCGGGACCTCCTACAATGAGCAGTTCTTC.